This T cell receptor beta chain was observed in a study of T cells after yellow fever vaccination (dated by TCRdb to about 2019). Broadly, across the study: The SMART-Seq v4 Ultra Low Input RNA kit was used to prepare libraries from fractions with low cell numbers. Bulk TCR alpha and beta repertoires were sequenced longitudinally to track T-cell clones before and after primary and booster YFV17D yellow fever vaccination. Two healthy male donors, one aged 18 to 30 and one aged 30 to 40 years, made up the cohort. Blood samples were taken at several timepoints before and after primary and secondary immunization, and bulk PBMC replicates and cell subsets were isolated.

TCR cDNA was synthesized by 5'RACE template switching, through which a universal primer site and unique molecular identifiers were introduced. Priming of cDNA synthesis was performed from both the TCR alpha and TCR beta constant segments. Two PCR steps were used to amplify libraries, with sample barcodes and sequencing adapters being added in the second step. Libraries were sequenced on Illumina HiSeq 2500 (2x100 bp) or NovaSeq (2x150 bp). As for the authors' bioinformatics: MIGEC handled demultiplexing of reads and collapsing into UMI consensus sequences, while MiXCR performed V(D)J alignment. Vaccine-responding clonotypes were identified with edgeR using replicate PBMC samples, with FDR below 0.01 and a log2 fold change above 5 up to day 15 being required. Each bulk clonotype was labeled CD4 or CD8 based on which sequenced repertoire, CD4 or CD8, contained the clonotype at higher abundance. Clonotypes enriched at least 10-fold in dextramer-positive over dextramer-negative fractions were defined as NS4B-specific, and CD4-biased clonotypes were excluded. TCRdb redid the processing of the public reads, applying fastp at Q25 and MiXCR, and retained in-frame beta chains. Under each unique CDR3 protein, matching rows form one entry showing the most common genes and DNA. In this record, the V and J calls reflect TCRdb's handling and not the investigators' own analysis. The table for this sample lists about 94,000 distinct CDR3 sequences; about 8.2% of them were counted only once. Jointly, the top ten make up around 16% of the sample.

Of note for this clonotype: No per-base quality is available; no much larger clone lies one base away.

The treatment or condition label here, explained by the study, means: live attenuated yellow fever vaccine strain. A standard Ficoll-Paque protocol was used to isolate PBMCs from peripheral blood. With anti-CD3 and anti-CD8 staining plus a dextramer loaded with the yellow fever NS4B epitope peptide, the researchers sorted epitope-specific CD8 T cells. TriZol was used to extract RNA from bulk PBMCs, CD4 and CD8 fractions, and dextramer-positive and dextramer-negative fractions. The research as a whole found: A small share of clonotypes occurred in both CD4 and CD8 compartments, likely arising from convergent recombination. After the booster, most of the clones that had expanded following primary vaccination were detected again (around 95% of CD4 and 80% to 90% of CD8), which suggests that memory was broadly maintained. Computational filtering was needed because FACS-sorted repertoires could contain abundant contaminating clonotypes from the bulk population. Because only a couple of donors were included in the study, the extent to which the findings can be generalized is limited. Compared with the primary T-cell response, the secondary T-cell response was weaker but faster, peaking on day 5 rather than day 15.

Trimming takes 5 bases from V and 6 bases from J, and the germline ends sit 11 bases apart. Looking up the germline V gene (reference sequence) yields CDR1 LNHNV and CDR2 YYDKDF. Spanning cysteine to phenylalanine, the CDR3 consists of 14 amino acids. This entry keeps only the CDR3 DNA: 42 bases, framed from base 1. Recombination connected TRBV15 to TRBJ1-6; the D gene is possibly TRBD1, with 6 bases matching. The source was CD8+ T cells not binding an NS4B(214-222) dextramer, sorted from PBMCs, collected around 15 days after the first yellow fever vaccination. Taken with the paper, the label for cell subset or site translates to: NS4B epitope dextramer-negative CD8 T cells. The receptor comes from a man between 18 and 29 years old who received the YFV17D yellow fever vaccine. CDR3 sequence: CATSADSLNSPLHF. The DNA sequence is given as TGTGCCACCAGCGCGGACAGCCTTAATTCACCCCTCCACTTT. The variable domain in full, with residues beyond the CDR3 obtained from the reference TRBV15 and TRBJ1-6 genes, is DAMVIQNPRYQVTQFGKPVTLSCSQTLNHNVMYWYQQKSSQAPKLLFHYYDKDFNNEADTPDNFQSRRPNTSFCFLDIRSPGLGDTAMYLCATSADSLNSPLHFGNGTRLTVT.